Sequencing of this TCR beta chain was carried out in a study of a mutant IDH1 vaccine in newly diagnosed glioma. Overall study: Eight vaccinations went to patients in weeks 1, 3, 5, 7, 11, 15, 19, 23. Vaccine administration was initiated 4-6 weeks following radiotherapy alone, or with temozolomide cycles. Radiotherapy, temozolomide, or both had been given previously, and both were given to most. Study-wide results and limits: Changes in the top peripheral T cell clonotypes seemingly had no bearing on pseudoprogression.

Clones were read by immunoSEQ multiplex PCR, and TCRdb kept only the in-frame ones, dropping some. The table has about 51,000 clones, roughly 78% seen once. Time point indicated: week 5, during vaccination. Every vaccination contained 300 ug of the mutant IDH1 20-mer peptide and was paired with topical imiquimod. The V end was cut by 5 bases, the J end by 6 bases, with 14 bases between. In germline, CDR1 is SGHTA, CDR2 FQGNSA. CDR3 length: 13 residues. As concerns this clone: Antigen specificity is unknown.

Material: PBMCs, obtained from a glioma patient whose treatment included an IDH1 peptide vaccine. The source of this sequence is a man aged 45-60 years with glioma. V and J are TRBV7-2 and TRBJ2-7, with D tentatively TRBD1 or TRBD2 (5 bases each). CDR3: CASSPQPGPEQYF. CDR3 coding DNA: TGTGCCAGCAGCCCCCAACCGGGGCCCGAGCAGTACTTC.